This T cell receptor (beta chain) was captured in a study of cytomegalovirus exposure and HLA in healthy donors. The study's findings and limits: Per published reports, the classifier diagnosed cytomegalovirus status with high specificity and sensitivity. Investigators reported 150 to 200 TCR beta chains as tied to cytomegalovirus.

Produced via immunoSEQ multiplex PCR; TCRdb's table is partial and in-frame only. The data show about 110,000 clones, about nine tenths seen once. CDR1 SGDLS and CDR2 YYNGEE come from the germline V gene. This CDR3 has 17 residues. V dropped 2 bases and J dropped 3 bases, with 20 bases sitting between them. Concerning this clone: Antigen unknown.

It was the approximately 130-subject validation cohort, separate from the roughly 700-subject first cohort, to which the donors belonged. This receptor was taken from a woman aged 18-29 years in good health and CMV-seropositive. The sequenced sample consisted of PBMCs. The gene calls are TRBV9 and TRBJ1-2, with a possible D match to TRBD1 (5 bases). CDR3 DNA: TGTGCCAGCAGCGTGGGTTTCGGACAACTTGGGGACTATGGCTACACCTTC. Its translation: CASSVGFGQLGDYGYTF.